The 29 T cell receptor beta chains presented below share a single source sample, sequenced in a study of blood T cell repertoires in COVID-19. The assay was immunoSEQ multiplex PCR, and TCRdb's table has in-frame clones only and misses some. This sample carries roughly 250,000 clones, around 86% of them seen once, and the ten largest clones take 3% to 4%. Sequenced sample: PBMCs or T cells enriched from blood (not recorded which). Receptors were obtained from a woman aged 40 to 55 with acute COVID-19.

The V and J genes are TRBV7-3 and TRBJ2-5, with 7 bases matching TRBD1. Germline V gene lookup returns CDR1 SGHTA and CDR2 FQGTGA. This CDR3 has 15 amino acids. J was trimmed by 5 bases and V by 5 bases; bases with no gene match: 11. CDR3 amino acids: CASSIQTGPGETQYF. For the CDR3, the DNA is TGTGCCAGCAGCATCCAGACAGGGCCGGGGGAGACCCAGTACTTC. The full variable domain, with the rest looked up from reference TRBV7-3 and TRBJ2-5, is GAGVSQTPSNKVTEKGKYVELRCDPISGHTALYWYRQSLGQGPEFLIYFQGTGAADDSGLPNDRFFAVRPEGSVSTLKIQRTERGDSAVYLCASSIQTGPGETQYFGPGTRLLVL.

The rearrangement uses TRBV27 and TRBJ2-1; TRBD1 aligns across 9 bases. This CDR3 comprises 15 residues. V lost 5 bases and J lost 7; bases outside the gene matches: 9. Germline CDR1 reads MNHEY; CDR2 reads SMNVEV (reference sequence). CDR3 coding DNA: TGTGCCAGCAGTGCCACTTCGACAGGGGGGAATGAGCAGTTCTTC. It encodes CASSATSTGGNEQFF.

The gene calls are TRBV5-1 and TRBJ1-2; TRBD1 matches 8 bases. This CDR3 contains 15 residues. Trimming cost V 0 bases and J 4 bases; bases outside gene matches: 5. The germline V gene encodes CDR1 SGHRS and CDR2 YFSETQ. CDR3 nucleotides: TGCGCCAGCAGCTTGGGCGGACAGGGAGCCTATGGCTACACCTTC. Its translation is CASSLGGQGAYGYTF.

The chain combines TRBV19 with TRBJ1-5; 7 nucleotides line up with TRBD1. The CDR3 sequence is 14 residues long. The V and J ends lost 7 bases and 9 bases, in that order; junction bases with no gene match: 12. In germline, CDR1 is LNHDA, CDR2 SQIVND (reference sequence). In DNA, the CDR3 is TGTGCCAGTACCGCCAGGGACAGAAAAGGGCCCCAGCATTTT. Translating it yields CASTARDRKGPQHF.

The V gene is TRBV27, the J gene TRBJ2-1, with TRBD2 as a possible D gene (6 bases). CDR3 length: 15 residues. V gave up 5 bases and J gave up 2 bases, with 13 bases separating them. Germline loops: CDR1 MNHEY, CDR2 SMNVEV (reference sequence). CDR3 region: CASSPDGSPYNEQFF. In DNA, the CDR3 is TGTGCCAGCAGTCCCGACGGGAGCCCCTACAATGAGCAGTTCTTC.

The chain carries TRBV5-1 and TRBJ1-2, with D tentatively TRBD1 (6 bases). Trimming removed 4 bases at V and 7 bases at J, with 17 bases between. This CDR3 has 14 amino acids. Germline CDR1 SGHRS, CDR2 YFSETQ. The CDR3 nucleotides read TGCGCCAGCAGCAGGACACAGGGAGACGGTGGCTACACCTTC. This translates into CASSRTQGDGGYTF. The whole variable domain, remainder taken from reference TRBV5-1 and TRBJ1-2, is KAGVTQTPRYLIKTRGQQVTLSCSPISGHRSVSWYQQTPGQGLQFLFEYFSETQRNKGNFPGRFSGRQFSNSRSEMNVSTLELGDSALYLCASSRTQGDGGYTFGSGTRLTVV.

The chain has TRBV5-6 and TRBJ2-7; D uncertain. Deletions cut 4 bases from V and 2 bases from J, with 10 bases between. The germline gives CDR1 SGHDT, CDR2 YYEEEE. The CDR3 consists of 13 residues. The CDR3 bases are TGTGCCAGCAGCCCTCCGGGTGCCTACGAGCAGTACTTC. Translated: CASSPPGAYEQYF.

This clone was recorded a few times. CDR3 bases: TGTGCCAGCAGCAAAGGGGCCAGACAGGGGGTGGTTGAAAACACCATATATTTT. Translated: CASSKGARQGVVENTIYF. The V and J genes are TRBV21-1 and TRBJ1-3; the table's D call of TRBD1 was not tested on the DNA. TRBV21-1 is described as a pseudogene. This CDR3 has 18 amino acids.

The chain employs TRBV9 and TRBJ1-5; D is unresolved. In germline, CDR1 is SGDLS, CDR2 YYNGEE. The CDR3 runs to 13 residues. The ends were cut back, 4 bases at V and 2 bases at J, with 7 bases in the middle. The DNA for the CDR3 is TGTGCCAGCAGCTCGTCTGGCAATCAGCCCCAGCATTTT. It codes for CASSSSGNQPQHF. The full variable domain, in which reference TRBV9 and TRBJ1-5 provide the parts outside the CDR3, is DSGVTQTPKHLITATGQRVTLRCSPRSGDLSVYWYQQSLDQGLQFLIQYYNGEERAKGNILERFSAQQFPDLHSELNLSSLELGDSALYFCASSSSGNQPQHFGDGTRLSIL.

The genes are TRBV9 and TRBJ1-5; D unresolved. The CDR3 length is 14 residues. The V end was cut by 0 bases, the J end by 6 bases, with 10 bases between. CDR1 and CDR2 from the germline V gene are SGDLS and YYNGEE. DNA for the CDR3: TGTGCCAGCAGCGTAGGAGGGTATAGTCAGCCCCAGCATTTT. This sequence encodes CASSVGGYSQPQHF.

This clone appeared once. The J gene is TRBJ1-1, the V gene TRBV6-5, with D hard to call. The CDR3 runs to 13 residues. The germline V gene has CDR1 MNHEY and CDR2 SVGAGI. Trimming removed 6 bases from V and 4 bases from J, with 12 bases in between. The CDR3 loop reads CASSSEDGTEAFF. CDR3 nucleotide sequence: TGTGCCAGCAGCTCCGAGGATGGCACTGAAGCTTTCTTT.

The genes are TRBV7-9 and TRBJ1-1; D not certain. The CDR3 consists of 12 residues. The ends were cut back, 3 bases at V and 6 bases at J, with 8 bases in the middle. Germline lookup yields CDR1 SEHNR and CDR2 FQNEAQ (reference sequence). The CDR3 region is CASSLAGAEAFF. DNA for the CDR3: TGTGCCAGCAGCTTGGCGGGTGCTGAAGCTTTCTTT.

The chain is built from TRBV5-5 and TRBJ2-7; 7 bases are a match to TRBD2. The germline CDR1 and CDR2 sequences are SGHKS and YYEKEE (reference sequence). Trimming removed 4 bases from V and 5 bases from J; junction bases left unmatched: 6. The CDR3 length is 13 residues. CDR3 sequence reads: CASSPSGTNEQYF. CDR3 in DNA: TGTGCCAGCAGCCCCTCCGGGACTAACGAGCAGTACTTC.

The chain combines TRBV4-1 with TRBJ2-2, with 11 bases lining up with TRBD2. Germline lookup yields CDR1 MGHRA and CDR2 YSYEKL. The junction had 7 bases not matched to a gene; V was cut back by 8 bases and J by 5 bases. The CDR3 runs to 15 residues. The CDR3 DNA is TGCGCCAGCTCCGAGACTAGCGGGAAGACCGGGGAGCTGTTTTTT. This gives the protein CASSETSGKTGELFF.

V gene TRBV11-2 combines with J gene TRBJ2-7; D is ambiguous. With 0 bases removed from V and 6 bases from J, the gap between germline ends came to 15 bases. The CDR3 is 15 residues long. Germline CDR1 reads SGHAT; CDR2 reads FQNNGV. The CDR3 DNA reads as TGTGCCAGCAGCTTAGATTCTAGTTTAACTACCGAGCAGTACTTC. It yields the protein CASSLDSSLTTEQYF.

V gene TRBV7-9 combines with J gene TRBJ1-6; D unresolved. V gave up 4 bases and J gave up 8 bases, with 15 bases separating them. Germline V lookup: CDR1 SEHNR, CDR2 FQNEAQ (reference sequence). This CDR3 has 15 amino acids. CDR3 coding DNA: TGTGCCAGCAGCTCCCCCGGGGAAGAGGATTCACCCCTCCACTTT. Residues: CASSSPGEEDSPLHF.

This chain links TRBV10-2 with TRBJ2-7; TRBD2 matches at 8 bases. CDR3 length: 15 residues. After removal of 5 bases from V and 7 bases from J, the junction contained 13 bases not matched to a gene. Germline-derived CDR1 and CDR2 are WSHSY and SAAADI. The CDR3 spells CASSPRVAGGGEQYF. In nucleotides, the CDR3 is TGCGCCAGCAGTCCCCGCGTCGCGGGAGGCGGGGAGCAGTACTTC.

The V and J genes are TRBV30 and TRBJ2-5, with D perhaps TRBD2 (5 bases). The CDR3 covers 14 residues. V shed 0 bases and J shed 5 bases, with 13 bases lying between them. Germline assignment: CDR1 GTSNPN and CDR2 SVGIG (reference sequence). The CDR3 DNA sequence: TGTGCCTGGAGTGTTGGAGGTTCGGGGGAGACCCAGTACTTC. Protein product: CAWSVGGSGETQYF.

The chain has TRBV6-1 and TRBJ2-6; D gene unclear. The CDR3 is 16 residues long. Germline V gene lookup returns CDR1 MNHNS and CDR2 SASEGT. V was pared by 2 bases and J by 2 bases, with 10 bases between. In nucleotides, the CDR3 is TGTGCCAGCAGTGAATATACAGCAACTGGGGCCAACGTCCTGACTTTC. Its translation is CASSEYTATGANVLTF.

This CDR3 reads CASSVSPARGGTQETQYF. The CDR3 DNA follows: TGTGCCAGCAGCGTATCCCCCGCGAGGGGGGGAACCCAAGAGACCCAGTACTTC. The chain links TRBV9 to TRBJ2-5; D possibly corresponds to TRBD2 (7 bases). Per the germline V gene, CDR1 is SGDLS and CDR2 is YYNGEE. This CDR3 contains 18 residues. V was trimmed by 1 base and J by 1 base, leaving 20 bases between them. The whole variable domain, filled in from reference TRBV9 and TRBJ2-5, reads DSGVTQTPKHLITATGQRVTLRCSPRSGDLSVYWYQQSLDQGLQFLIQYYNGEERAKGNILERFSAQQFPDLHSELNLSSLELGDSALYFCASSVSPARGGTQETQYFGPGTRLLVL.

The rearrangement links TRBV6-6 to TRBJ2-4; TRBD1 matches at 7 bases. Trimming took 0 bases from V and 2 from J; bases not matched to a gene: 4. CDR1 is MNHNY, CDR2 SVGAGI, per germline (reference sequence). The CDR3 is 16 amino acids. Written as DNA, the CDR3 is TGTGCCAGCAGTTACTCGAGACAGGGTCCCAAAAACATTCAGTACTTC. Its protein product is CASSYSRQGPKNIQYF.

The chain joins TRBV5-1 to TRBJ2-1, with 7 positions matching TRBD2. In germline, CDR1 is SGHRS, CDR2 YFSETQ. The ends lost 0 bases at V and 7 bases at J; junction bases unmatched: 7. There are 15 residues in the CDR3. The CDR3 is CASSLAASGGNEQFF. Here the CDR3 DNA reads TGCGCCAGCAGCTTGGCGGCTAGCGGTGGGAATGAGCAGTTCTTC.

V gene TRBV4-1 combines with J gene TRBJ1-4; 8 nucleotides align to TRBD1. Unmatched junction bases numbered 9, after V lost 4 bases and J lost 8 bases. Germline CDR1 is MGHRA and CDR2 is YSYEKL. The CDR3 spans 15 residues. CDR3 nucleotides: TGCGCCAGCAGCCGCCCACAGGGGGAAAACGAAAAACTGTTTTTT. Translation gives CASSRPQGENEKLFF.

This clone showed up just a few times. The rearrangement links TRBV3-1 (or the pseudogene TRBV3-2) to TRBJ2-3; 11 positions agree with TRBD2. The CDR3 has 15 amino acids. The germline V gene has CDR1 LGHDT and CDR2 YNNKEL (reference sequence). J was trimmed by 4 bases and V by 1 base; bases with no gene match: 1. The CDR3 DNA reads TGTGCCAGCAGCCAAGGGACTAGCGGGTCAGATACGCAGTATTTT. Protein: CASSQGTSGSDTQYF.

The chain combines TRBV14 with TRBJ2-1; 14 bases agree with TRBD2. The CDR3 has 16 residues. Germline lookup yields CDR1 SGHDN and CDR2 FVKESK. Trimming took 4 bases from V and 8 from J; bases not matched to a gene: 7. The CDR3 coding sequence is TGTGCCAGCAGCCTAAGGACTAGCGGGAGGAAGTATGAGCAGTTCTTC. Protein sequence: CASSLRTSGRKYEQFF.

This chain connects TRBV9 to TRBJ1-2; D is possibly TRBD1 (6 bases). Trimming cost V 4 bases and J 3 bases, with 19 bases left between them. CDR3 length equals 16 residues. The germline gives CDR1 SGDLS, CDR2 YYNGEE. CDR3 nucleotides: TGTGCCAGCAGCCCAAGGACAGACATCCTTGACTATGGCTACACCTTC. It yields the protein CASSPRTDILDYGYTF.

The rearrangement joins TRBV5-1 to TRBJ1-1; tentatively, D is TRBD1 (5 bases). The germline V gene encodes CDR1 SGHRS and CDR2 YFSETQ. The V end lost 4 bases, the J end lost 1 base, and 11 bases lay between the germline ends. The CDR3 is made up of 14 amino acids. CDR3 loop: CASSPQTANTEAFF. DNA of the CDR3: TGCGCCAGCAGCCCGCAGACAGCGAACACTGAAGCTTTCTTT.

The chain combines TRBV18 with TRBJ1-6, with a possible D match to TRBD1 (5 bases). The V and J ends lost 8 bases and 11 bases respectively, with 16 bases between them. The CDR3 runs 13 residues. From germline, CDR1 is KGHSH and CDR2 LQKENI. The CDR3 DNA reads TGTGCCAGCGACGGGGGTCCTGGGACACCCCTCCACTTT. Translating it yields CASDGGPGTPLHF.

This clone was picked up one time. The chain is built from TRBV11-1 and TRBJ2-4; D possibly corresponds to TRBD2 (5 bases). V was clipped by 3 bases and J by 0 bases, with 12 bases between them. Germline values: CDR1 SGHAT, CDR2 FQDESV (reference sequence). This CDR3 is 16 amino acids long. Here the CDR3 reads CASSLGFGVAKNIQYF. The CDR3 bases are TGTGCCAGCAGCTTGGGGTTCGGGGTAGCCAAAAACATTCAGTACTTC.